This T cell receptor beta chain is from a study of cytomegalovirus exposure and HLA in healthy donors. Likely unrecorded immune exposures existed in these nominally healthy donors. Notes on the study in general: Available immune exposure information covered CMV serostatus only. On later analysis, the bulk of CMV-associated TCR beta chains appeared to be HLA-restricted. In vitro checks showed that three CMV-associated chains really do target CMV antigens.

With respect to this clone: Its antigen remains unidentified.

13 Jbeta primers and 60 Vbeta primers were used for the PCR. The protocol was immunoSEQ multiplex PCR, while the TCRdb copy is restricted to in-frame clones and leaves out a portion. The sample lists under 120,000 clones, 79% seen once, with about 3% in the top ten. V was clipped by 5 bases and J by 8 bases; unmatched bases: 11. The V gene's germline CDR1 is SEHNR and CDR2 FQNEAQ (reference sequence). The CDR3 sequence is 15 residues long. V usage is TRBV7-9 and J usage is TRBJ2-1, with 8 bases lining up with TRBD2. Sequencing input: PBMCs. The receptor was derived from a woman aged 40 to 50 in good health and CMV-seronegative. CDR3 in amino acids: CASSQLADPGDEQFF. The CDR3 nucleotides are TGTGCCAGCAGCCAACTAGCGGACCCAGGGGATGAGCAGTTCTTC.